The 2 T cell receptor beta chains in this list originate from one sample, sequenced in a study of identical twins. Via MiXCR, TCRdb re-called the 5' RACE reads, giving one row per CDR3 protein. Of 600,000 to 700,000 distinct CDR3 sequences detected, approximately 22% appear once; the ten largest clones hold about 4.5%. This sample was also put to use in a study of T cells expressing NK-cell markers.

The sequenced sample consisted of PBMCs. These receptor sequences come from a woman under 30 in good health.

This clonotype was recorded once. The chain recombines TRBV20-1 with TRBJ2-3; 10 nucleotides agree with TRBD2. Looked up from germline, CDR1 is DFQATT and CDR2 is SNEGSKA (reference sequence). J lost 0 bases, V lost 3 bases, and 6 bases had no gene match. This CDR3 is built from 16 residues. Here the CDR3 reads CSASSELAGSTDTQYF. Here the CDR3 DNA reads TGCAGTGCTAGTTCCGAACTAGCGGGGAGCACAGATACGCAGTATTTT.

There are many counts of this clonotype. The CDR3 region is CAKRGRAKYTQYF. The DNA for the CDR3 is TGCGCAAAAAGGGGAAGGGCTAAATATACGCAGTATTTT. This sequence joins TRBV10-1 and TRBJ2-3, with a tentative D call TRBD1 (5 bases). Germline assignment: CDR1 WNHNN and CDR2 SYGVQD (reference sequence). This CDR3 is 13 amino acids long.